Listed below are T cell receptor beta chains from one sample, sequenced in a study of shared clonotypes between healthy human individuals. Only in-frame clones appear in the TCRdb table, and some are missing; sequencing was by immunoSEQ multiplex PCR. Of some 1,900,000 clones detected, just under 95% appear once; the ten largest clones hold more than 0.9%. The sequenced sample was naive CD8+ T cells sorted from blood. All receptors derive from a man aged 18 to 30 in good health. The CDR3 runs from the conserved cysteine through the conserved F or W. A D gene is named only where the DNA matches it firmly.

CASSFAGQGYEQYF	TRBD1	TRBJ2-7	TRBV7-9
CASSVAGNQPQHF	-	TRBJ1-5	TRBV9
CASSPGYEQYF	-	TRBJ2-7	TRBV18
CASSQGLAGGLYEQYF	-	TRBJ2-7	TRBV4-3
CASSLSAGTGGHHEQYF	TRBD1	TRBJ2-7	TRBV27
CASSKGQGADYGYTF	-	TRBJ1-2	TRBV21-1
CASALGTAAHNEQFF	-	TRBJ2-1	TRBV12-5
CASSESKEGEFYGYTF	-	TRBJ1-2	TRBV10-2
CACTGVNYGYTF	-	TRBJ1-2	TRBV30
CAIGESDSSNTGELFF	-	TRBJ2-2	TRBV10-3
CASSLQAADTQYF	-	TRBJ2-3	TRBV19
CASSLPMGEAFF	-	TRBJ1-1	TRBV5-1
CAWNWGTSNEKLFF	-	TRBJ1-4	TRBV30
CASSSDTYYNEQFF	-	TRBJ2-1	TRBV5-4
CASSLEIGRLYEQYF	-	TRBJ2-7	TRBV5-5
CASSQDRGSYEQYF	-	TRBJ2-7	TRBV4-3